Each of the 16 T cell receptor beta chains below was sequenced from the same sample in a study of shared clonotypes between healthy human individuals. The data were produced by immunoSEQ multiplex PCR, yet TCRdb's version contains in-frame clones alone and is incomplete. The data show 450,000 to 500,000 clones, 79% seen once. Sequenced input: PBMCs. These receptor sequences come from a woman aged 40 to 50 in good health. Some clones in this sample may be carry-over from other donors' samples.

This clone came up a few times. This sequence joins TRBV4-1 and TRBJ2-7; TRBD2 matches at 7 bases. J gave up 4 bases and V 1 base, and 4 bases lay outside the gene matches. Germline V gene sequence: CDR1 MGHRA, CDR2 YSYEKL. This CDR3 is 14 amino acids long. CDR3 coding DNA: TGCGCCAGCAGCCAAGGGGGGGGAGGGTACGAGCAGTACTTC. It yields the protein CASSQGGGGYEQYF.

The rearrangement links TRBV4-2 to TRBJ2-7, with D tentatively TRBD1 (5 bases). This CDR3 region has 16 residues. CDR1 and CDR2 from the germline V gene are LGHNA and YNFKEQ. Trimming took off 1 base at V and 2 bases at J, with 15 bases between the two ends. This chain's CDR3 is CASSQVGVGATYEQYF. DNA of the CDR3: TGTGCCAGCAGCCAAGTAGGTGTAGGGGCGACCTACGAGCAGTACTTC.

The CDR3 loop reads CASTSGWPSTDTQYF. As DNA, the CDR3 is TGTGCCAGCACCTCCGGATGGCCTAGCACAGATACGCAGTATTTT. The rearrangement uses TRBV9 and TRBJ2-3; unclear D gene. Germline loops: CDR1 SGDLS, CDR2 YYNGEE. The CDR3 totals 15 residues. The germline V and J ends were trimmed by 6 bases and 0 bases, with 14 bases remaining between them.

This clone was counted between two and nine times. The CDR3 coding sequence is TGTGCCAGTACCCAACCCGGACTAGCTGGAGACACCGGGGAGCTGTTTTTT. As protein: CASTQPGLAGDTGELFF. V and J are TRBV19 and TRBJ2-2; 8 bases line up with TRBD2. In germline, CDR1 is LNHDA, CDR2 SQIVND (reference sequence). This CDR3 is built from 17 residues. V was clipped by 7 bases and J by 3 bases; unmatched bases: 13.

The chain recombines TRBV27 with TRBJ2-3, with D uncertain. V was shortened by 2 bases and J by 2 bases, with 5 bases between the two germline ends. The CDR3 extends over 13 amino acids. CDR1 is MNHEY, CDR2 SMNVEV, per germline (reference sequence). This chain's CDR3 is CASSLGDTDTQYF. In nucleotides, the CDR3 is TGTGCCAGCAGTTTAGGGGACACAGATACGCAGTATTTT.

The rearrangement links TRBV5-6 to TRBJ2-2; no reliable D call. This CDR3 comprises 13 residues. V lost 1 base to trimming and J lost 4 bases, with 5 bases between them. Germline V gene data show CDR1 as SGHDT and CDR2 as YYEEEE. The CDR3 sequence is CASSLYRTGELFF. CDR3 DNA: TGTGCCAGCAGCTTGTATCGCACCGGGGAGCTGTTTTTT.

The chain combines TRBV5-1 with TRBJ1-1; 9 bases are a match to TRBD1. The CDR3 covers 16 residues. CDR1 is SGHRS and CDR2 is YFSETQ in the germline V gene. The V gene end was trimmed by 0 bases and the J gene end by 4 bases; junction bases not matched to a gene: 7. CDR3 nucleotide sequence: TGCGCCAGCAGCTTGGCCGTAAGACAGGGGGTCACTGAAGCTTTCTTT. Encoded protein: CASSLAVRQGVTEAFF. Based on the CDR3 plus reference TRBV5-1 and TRBJ1-1, the full variable domain is KAGVTQTPRYLIKTRGQQVTLSCSPISGHRSVSWYQQTPGQGLQFLFEYFSETQRNKGNFPGRFSGRQFSNSRSEMNVSTLELGDSALYLCASSLAVRQGVTEAFFGQGTRLTVV.

The chain couples TRBV2 to TRBJ2-6; D is tentatively TRBD1 or TRBD2 (5 bases each). In germline, CDR1 is SNHLY, CDR2 FYNNEI. Trimming took off 6 bases at V and 2 bases at J, with 5 bases between the two ends. CDR3 size: 13 residues. Written as DNA, the CDR3 is TGTGCCAGCAGGGGACCTGGGGCCAACGTCCTGACTTTC. This translates into CASRGPGANVLTF. Based on the CDR3 plus reference TRBV2 and TRBJ2-6, the full variable domain is EPEVTQTPSHQVTQMGQEVILRCVPISNHLYFYWYRQILGQKVEFLVSFYNNEISEKSEIFDDQFSVERPDGSNFTLKIRSTKLEDSAMYFCASRGPGANVLTFGAGSRLTVL.

The chain has TRBV9 and TRBJ2-7; D may be TRBD1 or TRBD2 (6 bases each). In germline, CDR1 is SGDLS, CDR2 YYNGEE. The length of the CDR3 is 15 residues. V was trimmed by 0 bases and J by 4 bases, leaving 14 bases between them. CDR3 in DNA: TGTGCCAGCAGCGTAGAAGCCGGGGGCGGGTACGAGCAGTACTTC. It encodes CASSVEAGGGYEQYF.

The rearrangement uses TRBV6-5 and TRBJ2-2, with D perhaps matching TRBD1 or TRBD2 (5 bases each). Germline V gene lookup returns CDR1 MNHEY and CDR2 SVGAGI. This CDR3 contains 15 residues. Trimming cost V 6 bases and J 5 bases, with 16 bases left between them. DNA of the CDR3: TGTGCCAGCAGCACCGAGGGGCGAGGGACCGGGGAGCTGTTTTTT. The encoded protein is CASSTEGRGTGELFF.

This clone was counted once. V and J are TRBV6-5 and TRBJ1-3; the match to TRBD1 covers 9 bases. The ends lost 7 bases at V and 2 bases at J; junction bases unmatched: 6. From germline, CDR1 is MNHEY and CDR2 SVGAGI. The CDR3 spans 15 residues. CDR3 amino acids: CASTRTGAAGNTIYF. The CDR3 DNA reads TGTGCCAGCACCCGGACAGGGGCAGCTGGAAACACCATATATTTT.

This clone was seen more than once but under ten times. Additional DNA sequences in this sample encode the identical CDR3. This chain joins TRBV28 and TRBJ1-1; no definite D call. The germline gives CDR1 MDHEN, CDR2 SYDVKM. The CDR3 length is 11 residues. Trimming removed 7 bases at V and 0 bases at J, with 3 bases between. This CDR3 reads CASTLNTEAFF. In DNA form, the CDR3 reads TGTGCCAGCACCTTGAACACTGAAGCTTTCTTT. Together with reference TRBV28 and TRBJ1-1, the CDR3 gives the full variable domain: DVKVTQSSRYLVKRTGEKVFLECVQDMDHENMFWYRQDPGLGLRLIYFSYDVKMKEKGDIPEGYSVSREKKERFSLILESASTNQTSMYLCASTLNTEAFFGQGTRLTVV.

The chain employs TRBV28 and TRBJ1-1; D is uncertain. V was clipped by 7 bases and J by 2 bases, with 5 bases between them. CDR3 length: 11 amino acids. Germline V gene data show CDR1 as MDHEN and CDR2 as SYDVKM. CDR3 nucleotide sequence: TGTGCCAGCACCTCCAACACTGAAGCTTTCTTT. Its translation is CASTSNTEAFF.

The rearrangement links TRBV7-6 to TRBJ1-2; 12 bases match TRBD1. The junction had 4 bases not matched to a gene; V was cut back by 6 bases and J by 8 bases. CDR3 size: 13 residues. Germline-derived CDR1 and CDR2 are SGHVS and FNYEAQ. The CDR3 DNA reads as TGTGCCAGCAGAGGGACAGGGGGCAGGGGCTACACCTTC. Translated, it gives CASRGTGGRGYTF.

The genes are TRBV7-9 and TRBJ2-1; D is uncertain. The germline V gene has CDR1 SEHNR and CDR2 FQNEAQ (reference sequence). V lost 7 bases, J lost 4 bases, and 11 bases lay in between. The CDR3 length is 13 residues. DNA for the CDR3: TGTGCCAGCACTACCCGGGCATACAATGAGCAGTTCTTC. Its translation is CASTTRAYNEQFF.

The rearrangement uses TRBV30 and TRBJ2-5, with D tentatively TRBD1 (5 bases). Germline V CDR1 and CDR2: GTSNPN, SVGIG (reference sequence). The V end lost 1 base, the J end lost 1 base, and 13 bases lay between the germline ends. The CDR3 has 15 residues. The CDR3 DNA is TGTGCCTGGAGTGCGACCCACAGGTTCCAAGAGACCCAGTACTTC. This sequence encodes CAWSATHRFQETQYF.